Given below is one T cell receptor beta chain in context. The antigen remains unidentified. This PCR relied on a set of 60 Vbeta primers and 13 Jbeta primers. The table came from immunoSEQ multiplex PCR; TCRdb's copy has only in-frame clones and leaves some out. Seen in this sample are 150,000 to 200,000 clones; the ten most common clones hold roughly 6.7%. Nominally healthy donors provided the samples, though records likely missed some immune exposures. This entry belongs to a study of cytomegalovirus exposure and HLA in healthy donors. Study results and caveats: Roughly uniform depth of sequencing across donors was assumed in presence/absence analyses. The study labeled 164 TCR beta chains cytomegalovirus-associated. Upon later analysis, TCR association rates were observed to vary by HLA locus, being highest for DRB1 and lowest for HLA-C.

The CDR3 covers 16 residues. The germline CDR1 and CDR2 sequences are SGHTA and FQGNSA. The V gene end was trimmed by 5 bases and the J gene end by 3 bases; junction bases not matched to a gene: 6. This TCR was sampled from a young man in good health and CMV-seronegative. V gene TRBV7-2 combines with J gene TRBJ2-4; 11 bases agree with TRBD2. The sequencing sample was made of PBMCs. CDR3 loop: CASSTGTSGFKNIQYF. In nucleotides, the CDR3 is TGTGCCAGCAGCACAGGGACTAGCGGATTCAAAAACATTCAGTACTTC.